This T cell receptor beta chain was sequenced during a study of blood T cell repertoires in COVID-19. Using immunoSEQ multiplex PCR, the repertoire was profiled, and TCRdb retains in-frame clones only, with some absent. Of approximately 150,000 clones in the sample, 75% to 90% were seen once. CDR1 MDHEN and CDR2 SYDVKM come from the germline V gene. Trimming cost V 3 bases and J 5 bases, with 11 bases left between them. This CDR3 is 14 amino acids long. Only one count was recorded for this clone. The chain combines TRBV28 with TRBJ2-1; D perhaps matches TRBD1 (5 bases). Sequencing used peripheral blood. This TCR was sampled from a man aged 18 to 29 with COVID-19, enrolled during active disease. CDR3 loop: CASSLQGPHNEQFF. DNA for the CDR3: TGTGCCAGCAGTTTGCAGGGTCCGCACAATGAGCAGTTCTTC.